The 20 T cell receptor beta chains listed next were all sequenced from one sample in a study of Tregs in tolerant kidney transplant recipients. What these receptors recognize is not known. The data were produced by immunoSEQ multiplex PCR, yet TCRdb's version contains in-frame clones alone and is incomplete. The sample carries 15,000 to 20,000 clones, around 55% recorded once. The source material was Tregs from blood cultured with allogeneic cells. All receptors come from a human donor in good health.

This sequence joins TRBV10-3 and TRBJ1-6, with TRBD1 identical over 7 bases. There are 16 residues in the CDR3. CDR1 is ENHRY, CDR2 SYGVKD, per germline. Trimming at V came to 6 bases and at J to 6 bases, leaving 11 bases not matched to a gene. For the CDR3, the DNA is TGTGCCATCAGGGACAGGACGGGGGCTTTTAATTCACCCCTCCACTTT. Translating gives CAIRDRTGAFNSPLHF.

This clone was detected only a few times. The V and J genes are TRBV7-2 and TRBJ1-1; D gene uncertain. Germline CDR1 is SGHTA and CDR2 is FQGNSA. Trimming took off 3 bases at V and 2 bases at J, with 10 bases between the two ends. The CDR3 sequence is 14 residues long. The CDR3 here is CASSLSSGNTEAFF. The CDR3 bases are TGTGCCAGCAGCTTGAGTTCCGGAAACACTGAAGCTTTCTTT.

The V call is TRBV7-2, the J call TRBJ2-7; possibly TRBD1 or TRBD2 for D (5 bases each). V was cut by 5 bases and J by 6 bases, with 23 bases left in between. CDR1 is SGHTA, CDR2 FQGNSA, per germline. The CDR3 extends over 16 amino acids. The CDR3 here is CASSPGRGTPEGEQYF. The CDR3, as DNA: TGTGCCAGCAGCCCTGGCCGTGGGACGCCGGAAGGCGAGCAGTACTTC.

This clone is labeled medium-sized. The chain has TRBV10-3 and TRBJ1-2; D call uncertain. CDR3 size: 13 residues. The V gene's germline CDR1 is ENHRY and CDR2 SYGVKD. Trimming cost V 4 bases and J 4 bases, with 10 bases left between them. CDR3 loop: CAISGVMGYGYTF. As DNA, the CDR3 is TGTGCCATCAGTGGGGTTATGGGCTATGGCTACACCTTC.

The sample holds a few counts of this clone. The genes are TRBV19 and TRBJ2-7; 12 bases are shared with TRBD2. Germline values: CDR1 LNHDA, CDR2 SQIVND (reference sequence). J lost 3 bases, V lost 4 bases, and 1 base had no gene match. The CDR3 spans 14 residues. CDR3 sequence: CASSKTSGGYEQYF. The CDR3 DNA is TGTGCCAGTAGTAAGACTAGCGGGGGCTACGAGCAGTACTTC.

The chain links TRBV4-3 to TRBJ2-3; 8 bases line up with TRBD2. Germline values: CDR1 LGHNA, CDR2 YSLEER. Trimming cost V 3 bases and J 2 bases; bases outside gene matches: 1. This CDR3 comprises 14 residues. The chain's CDR3 is CASSHSGITDTQYF. The CDR3 nucleotides are TGCGCCAGCAGCCATAGCGGGATCACAGATACGCAGTATTTT.

The chain couples TRBV14 to TRBJ1-1, with TRBD1 as a possible D gene (6 bases). CDR1 and CDR2 from the germline V gene are SGHDN and FVKESK. V lost 4 bases to trimming and J lost 10 bases, with 16 bases between them. The CDR3 runs to 13 residues. The CDR3 spells CASSRTGSSGAFF. DNA for the CDR3: TGTGCCAGCAGCCGCACAGGGAGCTCCGGAGCTTTCTTT.

The chain has TRBV4-2 and TRBJ2-7; 8 nucleotides match TRBD2. CDR3 size: 16 residues. Germline loops: CDR1 LGHNA, CDR2 YNFKEQ. Unmatched junction bases numbered 9, after V lost 4 bases and J lost 1 base. CDR3 in DNA: TGTGCCAGCAGCCGCGCGGTAGGGACTAGTTCCTACGAGCAGTACTTC. This sequence encodes CASSRAVGTSSYEQYF.

This clone was observed many times. The chain is built from TRBV18 and TRBJ2-3; D uncertain. The CDR3 consists of 12 residues. Germline V gives CDR1 KGHSH, CDR2 LQKENI. Trimming removed 6 bases from V and 4 bases from J, with 8 bases in between. This chain's CDR3 is CASSPRPDTQYF. The CDR3 DNA is TGTGCCAGCTCTCCCCGGCCAGATACGCAGTATTTT.

CDR3 residues: CAWSVLGVQKQYF. In DNA form, the CDR3 reads TGTGCCTGGAGTGTACTTGGCGTGCAAAAGCAGTACTTC. This sequence joins TRBV30 and TRBJ2-7; no firm D call. This CDR3 spans 13 amino acids. Per germline, CDR1 GTSNPN and CDR2 SVGIG (reference sequence). V dropped 0 bases and J dropped 8 bases, with 14 bases sitting between them.

The CDR3 reads CASSLYKDTQYF. The CDR3 nucleotides are TGTGCCAGCTCACTATATAAAGATACGCAGTATTTT. V is TRBV18 and J is TRBJ2-3; D ambiguous. V was pared by 4 bases and J by 5 bases, with 7 bases between. CDR3 length: 12 residues. Germline CDR1 reads KGHSH; CDR2 reads LQKENI.

The rearrangement links TRBV25-1 to TRBJ1-2; 8 positions agree with TRBD1. With 6 bases clipped from V and 8 bases from J, the junction kept 5 bases outside the gene matches. The CDR3 totals 12 residues. Germline values: CDR1 MGHDK, CDR2 SYGVNS. DNA of the CDR3: TGTGCCAGCAGAAGGACAGGGTACGGCTACACCTTC. Its protein product is CASRRTGYGYTF.

The chain is built from TRBV6-5 and TRBJ1-2; a possible D gene is TRBD1 (5 bases). V lost 8 bases to trimming and J lost 6 bases, with 16 bases between them. Per germline, CDR1 MNHEY and CDR2 SVGAGI. CDR3 size: 13 residues. The CDR3 DNA reads TGTGCCAGCGGAAGGGGCAGGGTTAATGGCTACACCTTC. The encoded protein is CASGRGRVNGYTF.

DNA of the CDR3: TGCAGTGCTAGGGAGGATAATGAGCAGTTCTTC. Its protein is CSAREDNEQFF. This chain uses TRBV20-1 with TRBJ2-1; perhaps TRBD2 as D (5 bases). The CDR3 sequence is 11 residues long. From germline, CDR1 is DFQATT and CDR2 SNEGSKA (reference sequence). Trimming removed 3 bases at V and 7 bases at J, with 7 bases between.

The chain recombines TRBV11-3 with TRBJ2-7, with D perhaps TRBD1 (5 bases). V lost 8 bases and J lost 3, with 17 bases in between. The CDR3 is made up of 14 amino acids. Germline CDR1 SGHNT, CDR2 YENEEA. The CDR3: CASGARRRSYEQYF. The CDR3 region has the DNA TGTGCCAGCGGGGCGCGGCGACGAAGCTACGAGCAGTACTTC.

The chain links TRBV9 to TRBJ2-3, with 15 bases that match TRBD2. CDR1 and CDR2 from the germline V gene are SGDLS and YYNGEE. Trimming removed 3 bases from V and 3 bases from J; junction bases left unmatched: 8. This CDR3 is built from 18 residues. CDR3 in amino acids: CASSAGTSGGFGTDTQYF. The CDR3 bases are TGTGCCAGCAGCGCCGGGACTAGCGGGGGGTTCGGGACAGATACGCAGTATTTT. The full variable domain, in which reference TRBV9 and TRBJ2-3 provide the parts outside the CDR3, is DSGVTQTPKHLITATGQRVTLRCSPRSGDLSVYWYQQSLDQGLQFLIQYYNGEERAKGNILERFSAQQFPDLHSELNLSSLELGDSALYFCASSAGTSGGFGTDTQYFGPGTRLTVL.

As for this clone: The same CDR3 is also encoded by other DNA sequences in this sample. The gene calls are TRBV6-5 and TRBJ2-5, with D maybe TRBD2 (5 bases). V was shortened by 6 bases and J by 2 bases, with 7 bases between the two germline ends. The germline V gene has CDR1 MNHEY and CDR2 SVGAGI. There are 12 residues in the CDR3. For the CDR3, the DNA is TGTGCCAGCAGCCGGGGTCAAGAGACCCAGTACTTC. It translates to CASSRGQETQYF.

CDR3 sequence reads: CASSLLAGTRYSLYEQYF. The CDR3 coding sequence is TGTGCCAGCAGCTTACTTGCGGGGACTCGTTATTCCCTCTACGAGCAGTACTTC. V usage is TRBV7-2 and J usage is TRBJ2-7, with D perhaps matching TRBD2 (6 bases). The CDR3 is 18 amino acids. Trimming stripped 2 bases from V and 3 bases from J, with 23 bases between. The germline CDR1 and CDR2 sequences are SGHTA and FQGNSA.

The chain joins TRBV5-5 to TRBJ1-6; D gene unclear. This CDR3 comprises 14 residues. Germline assignment: CDR1 SGHKS and CDR2 YYEKEE (reference sequence). Trimming cost V 2 bases and J 10 bases, with 13 bases left between them. The CDR3 protein is CASSFRRVNSPLHF. In nucleotides, the CDR3 is TGTGCCAGCAGCTTTCGGCGGGTGAACTCACCCCTCCACTTT.

This clone was detected only a few times. The genes are TRBV11-2 and TRBJ2-3; the D is unclear. The germline V gene has CDR1 SGHAT and CDR2 FQNNGV. The CDR3 is 11 amino acids. V was pared by 1 base and J by 4 bases, with 0 bases between. The CDR3 region has the DNA TGTGCCAGCAGCTTAGCAGATACGCAGTATTTT. Amino acid sequence: CASSLADTQYF.